These 11 T cell receptor beta chains came from one sample sequenced in a study of T-cell reconstitution after alpha-beta-depleted transplantation in children. The TCRbeta library incorporated unique molecular identifiers. TCRdb re-analysed the PCR reads in MiXCR, keeping a single row per CDR3 protein. The data show 130,000 or so distinct CDR3 sequences, 9.7% seen once. Sequences were derived from PBMCs, mostly from graft donor cells, sampled 180 days after TCRalphabeta/CD19-depleted stem cell transplant. Receptors originate from a girl less than two years old who had a stem cell transplant for combined immunodeficiency, so the T cells may come from the graft donor.

The chain combines TRBV4-3 with TRBJ2-1, with D perhaps being TRBD1 or TRBD2 (5 bases each). CDR1 is LGHNA, CDR2 YSLEER, per germline. Trimming shortened V by 4 bases and J by 4 bases, and 11 bases separated the two germline ends. The CDR3 totals 14 residues. The CDR3 spells CASSRLGPYNEQFF. DNA for the CDR3: TGCGCCAGCAGCCGCTTGGGACCTTACAATGAGCAGTTCTTC.

This clonotype showed up just a few times. The chain links TRBV12-3 or TRBV12-4 to TRBJ2-5; tentative D call: TRBD1 (6 bases). V lost 6 bases and J lost 0, with 11 bases in between. The CDR3 is 14 amino acids. CDR3 loop: CASRDGTNQETQYF. CDR3 sequence (DNA): TGTGCCAGCAGGGACGGGACAAACCAAGAGACCCAGTACTTC.

The chain carries TRBV5-1 and TRBJ2-1; the match to TRBD2 covers 8 bases. The germline V gene encodes CDR1 SGHRS and CDR2 YFSETQ. This CDR3 comprises 16 residues. With 1 base clipped from V and 6 bases from J, the junction kept 9 bases outside the gene matches. CDR3 nucleotide sequence: TGCGCCAGCAGCTTGTTGTCCGGGAGGGCCGGCAATGAGCAGTTCTTC. Residues: CASSLLSGRAGNEQFF.

This clonotype was recorded many times. The rearrangement uses TRBV10-3 and TRBJ2-2, with 10 bases lining up with TRBD1. CDR3 size: 15 residues. In germline, CDR1 is ENHRY, CDR2 SYGVKD. The J segment lost 2 bases and the V segment lost 9 bases, leaving 6 bases of the junction unmatched. Written as DNA, the CDR3 is TGTGCCATGTCTGACAGGGGGCGAAACACCGGGGAGCTGTTTTTT. It specifies CAMSDRGRNTGELFF.

This chain joins TRBV20-1 and TRBJ2-3, with 8 bases lining up with TRBD1. Trimming at V came to 1 base and at J to 1 base, leaving 7 bases not matched to a gene. Germline assignment: CDR1 DFQATT and CDR2 SNEGSKA (reference sequence). This CDR3 has 16 residues. The CDR3 DNA sequence: TGCAGTGCTAGAGTGTTGGACAGGGAAGGCACAGATACGCAGTATTTT. Its protein product is CSARVLDREGTDTQYF.

This clonotype was seen repeatedly, ten times or more. V is TRBV5-1 and J is TRBJ2-2; D gene uncertain. The CDR3 has 13 residues. Between the trimmed V and J ends, which lost 0 bases and 3 bases, there was a span of 3 bases. Germline V gene lookup returns CDR1 SGHRS and CDR2 YFSETQ. In nucleotides, the CDR3 is TGCGCCAGCAGCTTGGGGGACACCGGGGAGCTGTTTTTT. Its translation is CASSLGDTGELFF.

This clonotype was seen only a few times. V is TRBV7-2 and J is TRBJ2-2, with 9 bases matching TRBD1. Germline assignment: CDR1 SGHTA and CDR2 FQGNSA. This CDR3 is built from 19 residues. The ends lost 4 bases at V and 2 bases at J; junction bases unmatched: 14. The CDR3 loop is CASSYHLKPGQGNTGELFF. CDR3 DNA: TGTGCCAGCAGCTACCACCTAAAACCGGGACAGGGTAACACCGGGGAGCTGTTTTTT.

This clonotype has only a few counts. The chain recombines TRBV29-1 with TRBJ1-4; D ambiguous. The V gene lost 4 bases and the J gene lost 2 bases, with 8 bases spanning the gap. This CDR3 comprises 13 residues. Germline V lookup: CDR1 SQVTM, CDR2 ANQGSEA. CDR3 sequence: CSVAEATNEKLFF. The CDR3 DNA reads TGCAGCGTTGCGGAGGCGACTAATGAAAAACTGTTTTTT.

This clonotype was seen a handful of times. The chain has TRBV20-1 and TRBJ2-7; 8 positions match TRBD1. CDR1 is DFQATT and CDR2 is SNEGSKA in the germline V gene (reference sequence). The CDR3 contains 12 residues. With 4 bases clipped from V and 5 bases from J, the junction kept 4 bases outside the gene matches. The CDR3 spells CSATGQGHEQYF. In nucleotides, the CDR3 is TGCAGTGCTACCGGACAGGGCCACGAGCAGTACTTC.

In this sample, this clonotype turned up many times. Written as DNA, the CDR3 is TGTGCCAGCAGTTGGAGCTCTGGGGCCAACGTCCTGACTTTC. Translating it yields CASSWSSGANVLTF. The rearrangement uses TRBV6-2 or TRBV6-3 and TRBJ2-6; D ambiguous. Germline V lookup: CDR1 MNHEY, CDR2 SVGEGT. The CDR3 loop spans 14 amino acids. Trimming removed 4 bases from V and 0 bases from J, with 4 bases in between.

This clonotype was recorded a few times. CDR3 region: CAWSRDSYSYEQYF. The CDR3 DNA reads TGTGCCTGGAGCCGGGACAGCTACTCCTACGAGCAGTACTTC. The V and J genes are TRBV30 and TRBJ2-7; TRBD1 matches 7 bases. The germline V gene has CDR1 GTSNPN and CDR2 SVGIG (reference sequence). V dropped 3 bases and J dropped 0; count of bases not matched to a gene: 5. The CDR3 length is 14 residues.